This T cell receptor beta chain was found in a study of low-dose radiotherapy and immunotherapy resistance in tumors. Primers targeting TRAV and TRBV primed first-strand cDNA, covering alpha and beta chains. It was with a constant-region primer and a V-primer adapter that TCRs were amplified over 20 PCR cycles. TCRdb used MiXCR to reprocess the reads, holding one entry per CDR3 protein. The table lists roughly 76,000 distinct CDR3 sequences, over 15% of them singletons. The CDR3 sequence is 15 residues long. Trimming took 4 bases from V and 6 from J; bases not matched to a gene: 10. Germline CDR1 SGHRS, CDR2 YFSETQ. Time point here: before trial treatment. As a condition of eligibility, patients had advanced solid tumors lacking tumor-infiltrating lymphocytes. This clonotype has a count of ten or more.

The origin of this receptor is a male donor with prostate cancer. The sequenced sample was PBMCs, obtained before treatment. The chain has TRBV5-1 and TRBJ2-3; 8 bases agree with TRBD1. The CDR3 reads CASSEPGQAADTQYF. The CDR3 region has the DNA TGCGCCAGCAGCGAACCGGGACAGGCGGCCGATACGCAGTATTTT.